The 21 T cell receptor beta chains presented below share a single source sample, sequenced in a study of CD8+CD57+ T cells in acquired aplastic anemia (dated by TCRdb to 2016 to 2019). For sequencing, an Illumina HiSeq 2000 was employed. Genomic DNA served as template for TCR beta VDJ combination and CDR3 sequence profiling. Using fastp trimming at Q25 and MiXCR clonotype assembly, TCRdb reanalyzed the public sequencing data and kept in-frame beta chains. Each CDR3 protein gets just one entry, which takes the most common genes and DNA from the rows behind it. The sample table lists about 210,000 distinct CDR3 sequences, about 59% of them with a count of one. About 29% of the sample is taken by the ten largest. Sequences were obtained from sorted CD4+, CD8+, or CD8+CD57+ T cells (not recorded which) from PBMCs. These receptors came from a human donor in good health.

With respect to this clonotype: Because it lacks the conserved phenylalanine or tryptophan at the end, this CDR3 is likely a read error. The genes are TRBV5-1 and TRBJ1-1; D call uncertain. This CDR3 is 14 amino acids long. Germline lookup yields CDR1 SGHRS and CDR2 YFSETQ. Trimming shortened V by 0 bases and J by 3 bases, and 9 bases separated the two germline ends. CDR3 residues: CASSLGAVDTEAFL. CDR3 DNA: TGCGCCAGCAGCTTGGGGGCAGTGGACACTGAAGCTTTCCTT.

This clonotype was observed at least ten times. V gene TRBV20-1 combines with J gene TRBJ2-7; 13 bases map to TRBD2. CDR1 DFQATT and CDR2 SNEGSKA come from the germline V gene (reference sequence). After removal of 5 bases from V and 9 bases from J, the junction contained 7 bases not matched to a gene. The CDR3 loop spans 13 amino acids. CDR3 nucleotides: TGCAGTGCTCCGGGACTAGCGGGATCCGGGCAGTACTTC. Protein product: CSAPGLAGSGQYF.

CDR3 bases: TGTGCCACCAGCAATTGGCCCCTGAACACTGAAGCTTTCTTT. Protein: CATSNWPLNTEAFF. The chain combines TRBV15 with TRBJ1-1; unclear D gene. The CDR3 has 14 amino acids. CDR1 LNHNV and CDR2 YYDKDF come from the germline V gene (reference sequence). Trimming removed 4 bases from V and 0 bases from J, with 9 bases in between.

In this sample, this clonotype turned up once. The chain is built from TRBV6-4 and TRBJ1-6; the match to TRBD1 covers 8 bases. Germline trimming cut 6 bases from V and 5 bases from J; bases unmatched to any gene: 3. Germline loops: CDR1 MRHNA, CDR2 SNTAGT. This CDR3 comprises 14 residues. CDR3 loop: CASSEQGDNSPLHF. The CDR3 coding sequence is TGTGCCAGCAGCGAACAGGGGGATAATTCACCCCTCCACTTT.

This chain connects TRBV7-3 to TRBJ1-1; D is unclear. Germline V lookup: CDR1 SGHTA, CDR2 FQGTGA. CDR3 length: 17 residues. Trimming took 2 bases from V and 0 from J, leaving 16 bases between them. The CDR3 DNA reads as TGTGCCAGCAGCTTAGATCAGCAAGTAGTCTTGAACACTGAAGCTTTCTTT. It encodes CASSLDQQVVLNTEAFF.

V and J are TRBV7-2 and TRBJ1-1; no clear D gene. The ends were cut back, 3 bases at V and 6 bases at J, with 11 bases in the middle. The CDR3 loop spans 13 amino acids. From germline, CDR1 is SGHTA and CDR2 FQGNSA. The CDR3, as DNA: TGTGCCAGCAGCTTCACTTACTCGTCTGAAGCTTTCTTT. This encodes CASSFTYSSEAFF.

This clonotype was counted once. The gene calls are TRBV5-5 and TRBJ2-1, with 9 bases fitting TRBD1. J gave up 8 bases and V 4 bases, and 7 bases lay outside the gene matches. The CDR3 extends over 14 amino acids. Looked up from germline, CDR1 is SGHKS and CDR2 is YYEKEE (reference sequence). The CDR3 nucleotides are TGTGCCAGCAGCCAGGGACAGGGTGACGATGAGCAGTTCTTC. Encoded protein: CASSQGQGDDEQFF.

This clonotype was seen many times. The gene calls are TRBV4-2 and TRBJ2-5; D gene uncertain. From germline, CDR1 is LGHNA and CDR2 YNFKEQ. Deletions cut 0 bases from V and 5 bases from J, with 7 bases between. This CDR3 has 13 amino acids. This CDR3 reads CASSQDGEETQYF. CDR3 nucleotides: TGTGCCAGCAGCCAAGATGGCGAGGAGACCCAGTACTTC.

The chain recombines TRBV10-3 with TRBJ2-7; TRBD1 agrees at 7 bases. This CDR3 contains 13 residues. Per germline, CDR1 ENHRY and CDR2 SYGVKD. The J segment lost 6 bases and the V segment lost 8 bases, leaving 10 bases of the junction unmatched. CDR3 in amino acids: CAIGGTGVGEQYF. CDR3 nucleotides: TGTGCCATCGGGGGAACAGGGGTCGGCGAGCAGTACTTC.

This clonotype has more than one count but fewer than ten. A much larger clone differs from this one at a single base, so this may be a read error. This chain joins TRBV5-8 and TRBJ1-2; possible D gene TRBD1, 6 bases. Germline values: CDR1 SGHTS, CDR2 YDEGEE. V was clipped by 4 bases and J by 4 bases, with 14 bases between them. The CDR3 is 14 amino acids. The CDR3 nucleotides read TGTGCCAGCAGCATGAGGGGGTACGGCTATGGCTACACCTTC. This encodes CASSMRGYGYGYTF.

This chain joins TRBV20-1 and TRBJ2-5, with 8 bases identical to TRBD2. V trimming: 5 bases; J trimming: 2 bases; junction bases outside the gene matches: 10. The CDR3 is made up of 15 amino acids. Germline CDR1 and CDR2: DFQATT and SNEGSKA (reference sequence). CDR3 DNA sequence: TGCAGTGCTCTGCAGGCAGCGGGGGAACAAGAGACCCAGTACTTC. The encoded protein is CSALQAAGEQETQYF.

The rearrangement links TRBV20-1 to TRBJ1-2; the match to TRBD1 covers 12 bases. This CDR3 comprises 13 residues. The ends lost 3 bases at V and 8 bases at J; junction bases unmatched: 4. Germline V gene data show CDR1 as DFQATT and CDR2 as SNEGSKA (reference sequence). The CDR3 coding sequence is TGCAGTGCTAGTGGGGACAGGGGGCAGGGCTACACCTTC. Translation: CSASGDRGQGYTF.

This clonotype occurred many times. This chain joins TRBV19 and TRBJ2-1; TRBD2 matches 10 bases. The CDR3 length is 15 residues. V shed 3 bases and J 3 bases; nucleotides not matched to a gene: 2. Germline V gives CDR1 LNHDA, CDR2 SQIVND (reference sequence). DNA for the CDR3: TGTGCCAGTAGTATCGGACTAGCGGTCTACAATGAGCAGTTCTTC. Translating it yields CASSIGLAVYNEQFF.

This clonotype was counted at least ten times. CDR3 loop: CASSLGQGWLNEQFF. CDR3 nucleotide sequence: TGTGCCAGCAGCTTAGGACAGGGGTGGTTGAATGAGCAGTTCTTC. V and J are TRBV7-3 and TRBJ2-1; 9 bases agree with TRBD1. CDR1 and CDR2 from the germline V gene are SGHTA and FQGTGA. V dropped 2 bases and J dropped 7; count of bases not matched to a gene: 6. The length of the CDR3 is 15 residues.

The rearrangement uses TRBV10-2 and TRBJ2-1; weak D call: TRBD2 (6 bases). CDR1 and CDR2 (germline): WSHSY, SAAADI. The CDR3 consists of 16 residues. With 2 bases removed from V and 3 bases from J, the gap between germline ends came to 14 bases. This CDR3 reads CASSEVEAGSYNEQFF. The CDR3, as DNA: TGCGCCAGCAGTGAGGTTGAGGCGGGAAGCTACAATGAGCAGTTCTTC.

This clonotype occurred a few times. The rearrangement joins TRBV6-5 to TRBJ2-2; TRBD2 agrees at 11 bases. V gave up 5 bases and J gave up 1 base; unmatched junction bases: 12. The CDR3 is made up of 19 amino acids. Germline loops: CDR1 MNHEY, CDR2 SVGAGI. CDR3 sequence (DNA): TGTGCCAGCAGTACCCCGGGACTAGCGGCTGGACTGAACACCGGGGAGCTGTTTTTT. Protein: CASSTPGLAAGLNTGELFF.

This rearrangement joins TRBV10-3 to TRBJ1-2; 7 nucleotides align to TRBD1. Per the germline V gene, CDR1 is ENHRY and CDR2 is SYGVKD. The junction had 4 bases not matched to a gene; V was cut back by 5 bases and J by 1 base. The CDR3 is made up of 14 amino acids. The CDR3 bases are TGTGCCATCAGTACAGGGGAGCTTAACTATGGCTACACCTTC. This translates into CAISTGELNYGYTF.

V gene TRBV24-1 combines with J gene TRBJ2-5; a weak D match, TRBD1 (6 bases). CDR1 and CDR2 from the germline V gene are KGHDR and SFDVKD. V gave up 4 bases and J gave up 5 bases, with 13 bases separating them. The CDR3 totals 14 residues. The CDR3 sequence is CATSDARGSETQYF. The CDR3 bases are TGTGCCACCAGTGACGCCAGGGGTTCGGAGACCCAGTACTTC.

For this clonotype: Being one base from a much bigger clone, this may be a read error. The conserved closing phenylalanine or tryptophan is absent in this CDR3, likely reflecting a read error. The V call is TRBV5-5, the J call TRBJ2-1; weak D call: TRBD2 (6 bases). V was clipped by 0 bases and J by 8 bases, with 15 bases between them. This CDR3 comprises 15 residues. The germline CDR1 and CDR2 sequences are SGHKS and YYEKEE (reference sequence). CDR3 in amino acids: CASSLGIAELHEQFL. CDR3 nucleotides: TGTGCCAGCAGCTTGGGAATAGCGGAGCTCCATGAGCAGTTCCTC.

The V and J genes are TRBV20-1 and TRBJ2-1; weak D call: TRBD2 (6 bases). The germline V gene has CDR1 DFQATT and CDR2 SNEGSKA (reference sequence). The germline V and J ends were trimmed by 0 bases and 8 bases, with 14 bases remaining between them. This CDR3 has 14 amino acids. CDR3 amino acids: CSARDPAEGDEQFF. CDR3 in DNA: TGCAGTGCTAGAGATCCCGCGGAGGGCGATGAGCAGTTCTTC.

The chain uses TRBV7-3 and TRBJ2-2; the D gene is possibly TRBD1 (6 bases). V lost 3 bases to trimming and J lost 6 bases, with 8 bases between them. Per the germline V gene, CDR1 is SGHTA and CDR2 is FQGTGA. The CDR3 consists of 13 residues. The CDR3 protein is CASSFNRAGELFF. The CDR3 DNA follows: TGTGCCAGCAGCTTTAACAGGGCCGGGGAGCTGTTTTTT.